This TCR beta chain emerged from a study of T-cell memory formation after mild COVID-19. This clonotype came up a few times. The germline V and J ends were trimmed by 6 bases and 2 bases, with 13 bases remaining between them. This CDR3 region has 14 residues. TCRdb passed the 5' RACE reads through MiXCR, listing each CDR3 protein once. In the table there are 170,000 or so distinct CDR3 sequences, about 21% of which are singletons. Sequencing input: PBMCs or a T cell subset sorted from them (not recorded which). The genes are TRBV12-3 or TRBV12-4 and TRBJ2-5, with D perhaps TRBD2 (6 bases). This sequence originates from an adult woman who had mild COVID-19 (a few samples of this study predate the infection). Cell type and time point are not known. The CDR3 is CASSPGGQQETQYF. The DNA of the CDR3 is TGTGCCAGCAGCCCCGGGGGTCAACAAGAGACCCAGTACTTC.